This T cell receptor beta chain was retrieved from a study of T cells in Graves' hyperthyroidism and ophthalmopathy. Germline V CDR1 and CDR2: SGHNT, YENEEA. This CDR3 is built from 13 residues. V was trimmed by 4 bases and J by 4 bases, leaving 10 bases between them. Researchers took RNA transcripts and amplified the TCR beta CDR3 regions from them. During a first-round RT-PCR of the TCR CDR3, the HTBI primer set was used. TCRdb passed the multiplex PCR reads through MiXCR, listing each CDR3 protein once. The table shows 470,000 or so distinct CDR3 sequences, with less than 25% occurring only once. This clonotype was seen many times.

The chain recombines TRBV11-3 with TRBJ1-2; D is unclear. The receptor was isolated from a man aged 18 to 30 with Graves' hyperthyroidism. The sequenced sample consisted of blood. The CDR3 reads CASSSRPSYGYTF. The CDR3, as DNA: TGTGCCAGCAGCTCGCGCCCTTCCTATGGCTACACCTTC.